This is a list of T cell receptor beta chains from one sample in a study of siplizumab effects on memory and regulatory T cells. Sequenced by immunoSEQ multiplex PCR; TCRdb stores in-frame clones only, minus some. The sample includes approximately 100,000 clones, 75% to 95% seen only once; the top ten take under 3%. The specimen sequenced was CD4+ T cells sorted from blood. These receptors originate from a human donor in good health. Some clones in this sample may be carry-over from other donors' samples. CDR3s include the opening cysteine and the closing phenylalanine or tryptophan. The D gene is left open where the match is weak. Expanded clones get a size class; other rows say once, few or many, or leave the size out.

j_call v_call d_call clone_size cdr3_nt cdr3_aa
TRBJ2-3 TRBV19 TRBD2 NA TGTGCCAGTAGTACCGGACTAGCGGGGATCACAGATACGCAGTATTTT CASSTGLAGITDTQYF
TRBJ2-3 TRBV19 TRBD2 NA TGTGCCAGTAGTATAGGGCGGGAGGAGGTAGATACGCAGTATTTT CASSIGREEVDTQYF
TRBJ2-1 TRBV2 NA NA TGTGCCAGCAGTGATTGGAGTAGCGGAATAGAGCAGTTCTTC CASSDWSSGIEQFF
TRBJ2-1 TRBV2 NA NA TGTGCCAGCACCCTGACTAGGACCGGCCAGTTCTTC CASTLTRTGQFF
TRBJ2-5 TRBV5-6 NA NA TGTGCCAGCAGCTTGGTCCAGGGGAGCCAAGAGACCCAGTACTTC CASSLVQGSQETQYF
TRBJ2-3 TRBV6-4 NA NA TGTGCCAGCAGTGTGGGACCTAGCACAGATACGCAGTATTTT CASSVGPSTDTQYF
TRBJ1-5 TRBV19 NA NA TGTGCCACGGGGACCCCAGATCAGCCCCAGCATTTT CATGTPDQPQHF
TRBJ2-5 TRBV4-1 TRBD1 NA TGCGCCAGCAGCCAAGATGGGACAGGGGGCAGTCGACAAGAGACCCAGTACTTC CASSQDGTGGSRQETQYF
TRBJ2-7 TRBV18 TRBD2 NA TGTGCCAGCTCACGAAACTCCCGGACTAGCGGAACCTACGAGCAGTACTTC CASSRNSRTSGTYEQYF
TRBJ2-7 TRBV10-2 TRBD2 NA TGCGCCAGCAGTGATAGCGGGAGAAATGGTTACGAGCAGTACTTC CASSDSGRNGYEQYF
TRBJ2-3 TRBV6-1 NA NA TGTGCCAGCAGTCCGGGACTCAGCACAGATACGCAGTATTTT CASSPGLSTDTQYF
TRBJ1-5 TRBV4-1 TRBD1 once TGCGCCAGCAGCCGACAGGGGGCGAATCAGCCCCAGCATTTT CASSRQGANQPQHF
TRBJ1-2 TRBV9 NA NA TGTGCCAGCAGCGACCTCTGGAGTGGCTACACCTTC CASSDLWSGYTF
TRBJ2-3 TRBV7-2 NA few TGTGCCAGCAGCCTTGGGGGGGCGGGCGCAGATACGCAGTATTTT CASSLGGAGADTQYF
TRBJ2-7 TRBV19 NA NA TGTGCCAGTACATCGGACGGGAGCCCACCTGGCGAGCAGTACTTC CASTSDGSPPGEQYF
TRBJ2-2 TRBV11-3 NA NA TGTGCCAGCAGCTTTGGCGGGGCCGGGGAGCTGTTTTTT CASSFGGAGELFF
TRBJ1-1 TRBV29-1 NA NA TGCAGCGCCCAAGATTCCAGGGATGAAGCTTTCTTT CSAQDSRDEAFF
TRBJ1-1 TRBV7-6 NA few TGTGCCAGCAGCGTAAAACAATCCATGAACACTGAAGCTTTCTTT CASSVKQSMNTEAFF
TRBJ2-1 TRBV7-6 NA NA TGTGCCAGCAGTAAAGGGACCCCCTACAATGAGCAGTTCTTC CASSKGTPYNEQFF
TRBJ1-2 TRBV6-5 NA NA TGTGCCAGCAGTGTCTCGGACACCCACTATGGCTACACCTTC CASSVSDTHYGYTF
TRBJ2-5 TRBV5-6 NA NA TGTGCCAGCAGCTTGGCAGAGACCCAGTACTTC CASSLAETQYF
TRBJ2-1 TRBV7-8 TRBD2 NA TGTGCCAGCAGCCACCCGTGGGGGGAAGCGGGACTGTTCTTC CASSHPWGEAGLFF
TRBJ2-1 TRBV4-1 NA NA TGCGCCAGCAGCACTAATCCCCGGGACCTATTTCAGTTCTTC CASSTNPRDLFQFF
TRBJ2-1 TRBV23-1 NA NA TGCGCCAGCAAGCACCGAAACAAGGCTAAGGACAAAAGCTCCTACAATGAGCAGTTCTTC CASKHRNKAKDKSSYNEQFF
TRBJ2-1 TRBV5-6 TRBD1 NA TGTGCCAGCAGCACCTGGACAGGGAAAACCCCCAACTACTACAATGAGCAGTTCTTC CASSTWTGKTPNYYNEQFF
TRBJ2-1 TRBV19 TRBD1 NA TGTGCCAGTAGTATAGTGGTTGGACAGGGGAGCAATGAGCAGTTCTTC CASSIVVGQGSNEQFF
TRBJ2-7 TRBV28 TRBD1 NA TGTGCCAGCAGTTTATGGGGTGGAGGGACAGGGAGCTCCTACGAGCAGTACTTC CASSLWGGGTGSSYEQYF